Below are 24 T cell receptor beta chains sequenced from a single sample in a study of shared clonotypes between healthy human individuals. Assay: immunoSEQ multiplex PCR; the TCRdb copy retains only in-frame clones and omits some. The repertoire holds fewer than 400,000 clones, with under 80% as singletons. Sequenced input: memory CD4+ T cells sorted from blood. Subset described: CD45RA-negative fraction. These TCRs come from a man aged 30 to 45 in good health.

The gene calls are TRBV19 and TRBJ1-1, with D tentatively TRBD1 (5 bases). The CDR3 extends over 14 amino acids. V was pared by 4 bases and J by 1 base, with 10 bases between. Germline CDR1 and CDR2: LNHDA and SQIVND (reference sequence). DNA for the CDR3: TGTGCCAGTAGTACGTCTGGGGCGAACACTGAAGCTTTCTTT. It yields the protein CASSTSGANTEAFF. Filled out from reference TRBV19 and TRBJ1-1, the complete variable domain reads DGGITQSPKYLFRKEGQNVTLSCEQNLNHDAMYWYRQDPGQGLRLIYYSQIVNDFQKGDIAEGYSVSREKKESFPLTVTSAQKNPTAFYLCASSTSGANTEAFFGQGTRLTVV.

In this sample, this clone turned up a few times. The chain recombines TRBV5-1 with TRBJ2-5; 7 bases fit TRBD2. Germline V gene lookup returns CDR1 SGHRS and CDR2 YFSETQ. This CDR3 contains 17 residues. V trimming: 3 bases; J trimming: 2 bases; junction bases outside the gene matches: 13. The CDR3 reads CASSSSVRAGAQETQYF. The CDR3 region has the DNA TGCGCCAGCAGCTCGAGTGTCCGGGCGGGAGCTCAAGAGACCCAGTACTTC.

This chain connects TRBV7-6 to TRBJ2-3; 9 bases agree with TRBD2. The V gene's germline CDR1 is SGHVS and CDR2 FNYEAQ. The CDR3 contains 15 residues. The V gene end was trimmed by 1 base and the J gene end by 8 bases; junction bases not matched to a gene: 7. As DNA, the CDR3 is TGTGCCAGCAGCTTAGGAATTAGCGGGAGTGGTACGCAGTATTTT. This codes for CASSLGISGSGTQYF.

The gene calls are TRBV7-9 and TRBJ2-3; D remains unclear. This CDR3 has 12 residues. Trimming pared 5 bases from V and 6 bases from J, leaving 9 bases between. Germline V lookup: CDR1 SEHNR, CDR2 FQNEAQ (reference sequence). For the CDR3, the DNA is TGTGCCAGCAGCCTCGCTACGGATACGCAGTATTTT. This gives the protein CASSLATDTQYF.

The rearrangement uses TRBV20-1 and TRBJ2-7; D remains unclear. The CDR3 consists of 8 residues. The germline gives CDR1 DFQATT, CDR2 SNEGSKA (reference sequence). CDR3 in DNA: TGCAGCACTGCCGAGCAGTACTTC. Protein sequence: CSTAEQYF.

The chain carries TRBV6-1 and TRBJ2-1; TRBD1 matches at 7 bases. The CDR3 is made up of 14 amino acids. V gave up 6 bases and J gave up 5 bases; unmatched junction bases: 7. Germline V gene data show CDR1 as MNHNS and CDR2 as SASEGT. Here the CDR3 DNA reads TGTGCCAGCAGAGAGCCGGGACAGAACAATGAGCAGTTCTTC. This codes for CASREPGQNNEQFF.

The V call is TRBV2, the J call TRBJ1-5; D might be TRBD1 (5 bases). Germline-derived CDR1 and CDR2 are SNHLY and FYNNEI. Trimming stripped 3 bases from V and 6 bases from J, with 15 bases between. There are 15 residues in the CDR3. This CDR3 is CASSEDWGGGQPQHF. As DNA, the CDR3 is TGTGCCAGCAGTGAGGACTGGGGCGGTGGTCAGCCCCAGCATTTT.

J is TRBJ1-3 and V is TRBV10-1; the D gene is possibly TRBD1 (6 bases). The CDR3 contains 15 residues. Germline V gives CDR1 WNHNN, CDR2 SYGVQD (reference sequence). The germline V and J ends were trimmed by 0 bases and 2 bases, with 8 bases remaining between them. The CDR3 region is CASSESGTTGNTIYF. The CDR3 nucleotides read TGCGCCAGCAGTGAGTCCGGGACAACTGGAAACACCATATATTTT.

The chain links TRBV18 to TRBJ1-1, with TRBD1 matching over 7 bases. V lost 3 bases and J lost 5; bases outside the gene matches: 9. The germline V gene encodes CDR1 KGHSH and CDR2 LQKENI. This CDR3 is 15 amino acids long. CDR3 protein: CASSPYAQGRTEAFF. The CDR3 DNA is TGTGCCAGCTCACCTTATGCACAGGGGAGAACTGAAGCTTTCTTT.

V and J are TRBV14 and TRBJ2-5; 8 positions match TRBD1. The V segment lost 2 bases and the J segment 7 bases; nucleotides outside the gene matches: 12. The CDR3 extends over 16 amino acids. Germline V gene sequence: CDR1 SGHDN, CDR2 FVKESK. The CDR3 loop is CASSQIPGQVMGTQYF. The CDR3 region has the DNA TGTGCCAGCAGCCAAATACCGGGACAGGTTATGGGGACCCAGTACTTC.

J is TRBJ2-2 and V is TRBV4-3, with 11 bases identical to TRBD2. V lost 1 base and J lost 6; bases outside the gene matches: 1. The CDR3 covers 15 residues. The germline CDR1 and CDR2 sequences are LGHNA and YSLEER. The CDR3 nucleotides are TGCGCCAGCAGCCAAGTAGCGGGAGGGGCCGGGGAGCTGTTTTTT. Translated: CASSQVAGGAGELFF.

The rearrangement links TRBV6-1 to TRBJ1-2, with 7 nucleotides matching TRBD1. The J segment lost 7 bases and the V segment lost 4 bases, leaving 3 bases of the junction unmatched. Germline lookup yields CDR1 MNHNS and CDR2 SASEGT. The CDR3 runs to 12 residues. CDR3 in amino acids: CASSAGQSGYTF. The CDR3 nucleotides read TGTGCCAGCAGTGCGGGACAGTCTGGCTACACCTTC.

This clone was seen a handful of times. The chain combines TRBV28 with TRBJ2-2; D might be TRBD1 or TRBD2, each matching 5 bases. V was trimmed by 6 bases and J by 6 bases, leaving 11 bases between them. Germline V CDR1 and CDR2: MDHEN, SYDVKM. The CDR3 extends over 13 amino acids. CDR3 loop: CASRARGPGELFF. CDR3 coding DNA: TGTGCCAGCAGGGCCCGGGGACCCGGGGAGCTGTTTTTT. The whole variable domain, remainder taken from reference TRBV28 and TRBJ2-2, is DVKVTQSSRYLVKRTGEKVFLECVQDMDHENMFWYRQDPGLGLRLIYFSYDVKMKEKGDIPEGYSVSREKKERFSLILESASTNQTSMYLCASRARGPGELFFGEGSRLTVL.

This sequence joins TRBV9 and TRBJ2-3; D may be TRBD1 (6 bases). The ends were cut back, 0 bases at V and 5 bases at J, with 19 bases in the middle. The CDR3 is 17 residues long. The V gene's germline CDR1 is SGDLS and CDR2 YYNGEE. The CDR3 DNA sequence: TGTGCCAGCAGCGTAGGGGGGCTAGCATCTCTGGTAGATACGCAGTATTTT. It codes for CASSVGGLASLVDTQYF.

This clone was seen only a few times. The rearrangement links TRBV5-4 to TRBJ2-5; a weak D match, TRBD1 (5 bases). The germline CDR1 and CDR2 sequences are SGHNT and YYREEE (reference sequence). Trimming took 0 bases from V and 0 from J, leaving 15 bases between them. This CDR3 has 17 amino acids. The CDR3 coding sequence is TGTGCCAGCAGCTTGGAGGGGCCCCGGATGTACCAAGAGACCCAGTACTTC. Translation: CASSLEGPRMYQETQYF.

V gene TRBV7-8 combines with J gene TRBJ1-5, with a weak D call TRBD1 (5 bases). From germline, CDR1 is SGHVS and CDR2 FQNEAQ. V gave up 1 base and J gave up 4 bases, with 8 bases separating them. The CDR3 spans 14 residues. CDR3 amino acids: CASSLERGNQPQHF. In nucleotides, the CDR3 is TGTGCCAGCAGCTTAGAACGGGGGAATCAGCCCCAGCATTTT.

V gene TRBV14 combines with J gene TRBJ2-5; D possibly matches TRBD1 or TRBD2 (5 bases each). V was pared by 0 bases and J by 6 bases, with 17 bases between. This CDR3 has 16 amino acids. Germline V gives CDR1 SGHDN, CDR2 FVKESK. CDR3 coding DNA: TGTGCCAGCAGCCAAGACGTAGGGGCGGGTCGAAAGACCCAGTACTTC. This codes for CASSQDVGAGRKTQYF. The whole variable domain, filled in from reference TRBV14 and TRBJ2-5, reads EAGVTQFPSHSVIEKGQTVTLRCDPISGHDNLYWYRRVMGKEIKFLLHFVKESKQDESGMPNNRFLAERTGGTYSTLKVQPAELEDSGVYFCASSQDVGAGRKTQYFGPGTRLLVL.

The J gene is TRBJ2-2, the V gene TRBV7-3, with TRBD1 matching over 10 bases. The CDR3 length is 17 residues. Germline-derived CDR1 and CDR2 are SGHTA and FQGTGA. With 2 bases clipped from V and 5 bases from J, the junction kept 8 bases outside the gene matches. CDR3 protein: CASSLRGPGQGTGELFF. The CDR3 nucleotides are TGTGCCAGCAGCTTACGGGGACCGGGACAGGGGACCGGGGAGCTGTTTTTT.

The J gene is TRBJ2-4, the V gene TRBV5-5, with D unclear. V lost 1 base, J lost 3 bases, and 8 bases lay in between. Germline-derived CDR1 and CDR2 are SGHKS and YYEKEE (reference sequence). The length of the CDR3 is 14 residues. CDR3 sequence reads: CASSLIQYKNIQYF. The CDR3 coding sequence is TGTGCCAGCAGCTTGATTCAGTACAAAAACATTCAGTACTTC.

The J gene is TRBJ1-3, the V gene TRBV7-6; TRBD1 matches 10 bases. The trim removed 3 bases at V and 2 bases at J, leaving 1 base unmatched. The length of the CDR3 is 15 residues. Germline-derived CDR1 and CDR2 are SGHVS and FNYEAQ. Written as DNA, the CDR3 is TGTGCCAGCAGCTTGGGACAGGGGACTGGAAACACCATATATTTT. Its protein is CASSLGQGTGNTIYF.

This chain joins TRBV7-3 and TRBJ2-3; TRBD1 matches at 11 bases. Germline CDR1 reads SGHTA; CDR2 reads FQGTGA. CDR3 length equals 15 residues. J gave up 2 bases and V 4 bases, and 2 bases lay outside the gene matches. CDR3: CASSSGQGATDTQYF. The CDR3 nucleotides read TGTGCCAGCAGCTCCGGACAGGGGGCCACAGATACGCAGTATTTT.

The table lists this clone with a few counts. The V call is TRBV5-6, the J call TRBJ2-7, with D unresolved. The V gene lost 7 bases and the J gene lost 4 bases, with 15 bases spanning the gap. Germline V gene data show CDR1 as SGHDT and CDR2 as YYEEEE. This CDR3 has 13 residues. CDR3 loop: CASEYGRTYEQYF. As DNA, the CDR3 is TGTGCCAGCGAATACGGACGGACGTACGAGCAGTACTTC. The whole variable domain, remainder taken from reference TRBV5-6 and TRBJ2-7, is DAGVTQSPTHLIKTRGQQVTLRCSPKSGHDTVSWYQQALGQGPQFIFQYYEEEERQRGNFPDRFSGHQFPNYSSELNVNALLLGDSALYLCASEYGRTYEQYFGPGTRLTVT.

CDR3 amino acids: CASIESGVWAEAFF. In DNA, the CDR3 is TGTGCCAGCATCGAAAGTGGCGTCTGGGCTGAAGCTTTCTTT. The rearrangement uses TRBV25-1 and TRBJ1-1; D not resolved. The length of the CDR3 is 14 residues. V was shortened by 7 bases and J by 6 bases, with 18 bases between the two germline ends. Germline V gene data show CDR1 as MGHDK and CDR2 as SYGVNS.

The V call is TRBV5-1, the J call TRBJ1-4; D gene uncertain. This CDR3 is built from 14 residues. The V gene lost 0 bases and the J gene lost 4 bases, with 7 bases spanning the gap. Germline CDR1 reads SGHRS; CDR2 reads YFSETQ. CDR3 protein: CASSLGRDNEKLFF. CDR3 bases: TGCGCCAGCAGCTTGGGGAGGGATAATGAAAAACTGTTTTTT. Full variable domain (missing parts from reference TRBV5-1 and TRBJ1-4): KAGVTQTPRYLIKTRGQQVTLSCSPISGHRSVSWYQQTPGQGLQFLFEYFSETQRNKGNFPGRFSGRQFSNSRSEMNVSTLELGDSALYLCASSLGRDNEKLFFGSGTQLSVL.